The clone carrying this TCR beta chain appeared once. No antigen is known for it. The junction shows a germline mismatch at one end, possibly a read error. The data belong to a study of cytomegalovirus exposure and HLA in healthy donors. The CDR3 totals 13 residues. Germline V gene data show CDR1 as MNHNS and CDR2 as SASEGT. Study-wide results and limits: Some public TCRs appeared in many individuals, while most sequences were rare. Sequencing likely caused a cluster of highly shared sequence variants.

60 Vbeta and 13 Jbeta primers were used in PCR. Profiled with immunoSEQ multiplex PCR; TCRdb holds only in-frame clones, not every one. This sample carries more than 90,000 clones, under 90% of them seen once, and the ten largest clones take roughly 4%. This TCR was sampled from a woman in her seventies in good health and CMV-seropositive. The gene calls are TRBV6-1 and TRBJ2-1, with TRBD2 matching over 9 bases. Specimen: PBMCs. This CDR3 reads CARGETSGSEKFF. CDR3 nucleotide sequence: TGTGCCAGGGGGGAGACTAGCGGCTCTGAGAAGTTCTTC.